Listed below are T cell receptor beta chains from one sample, sequenced in a study of cytomegalovirus exposure and HLA in healthy donors. This table comes from immunoSEQ multiplex PCR, and its TCRdb copy is limited to in-frame clones, with some not included. The data show 95,000 or so clones, about 86% seen once. The material sequenced was PBMCs. These receptor sequences come from a woman between 65 and 79 years old in good health and CMV-seropositive. The CDR3 runs from the conserved cysteine through the conserved F or W. A D gene is named only where the DNA matches it firmly. Rows may omit the clone size; those that give it use once, few, many or a size class.

d_gene	j_gene	v_gene	abundance	CDR3aa	CDR3nt
.	TRBJ1-1	TRBV18	.	CASSPANMNTEAFF	TGTGCCAGCTCACCGGCCAACATGAACACTGAAGCTTTCTTT
.	TRBJ1-2	TRBV6-1	.	CASSALMGPDGYTF	TGTGCCAGCAGTGCCCTCATGGGCCCGGATGGCTACACCTTC
.	TRBJ1-2	TRBV7-2	.	CASSLARTNYGYTF	TGTGCCAGCAGCTTAGCCAGGACTAACTATGGCTACACCTTC
.	TRBJ2-2	TRBV7-2	.	CASSPPPRGAGELFF	TGTGCCAGCAGCCCGCCCCCCCGAGGCGCCGGGGAGCTGTTTTTT
.	TRBJ1-2	TRBV6-4	few	CASSAGGDPGYGYTF	TGTGCCAGCAGTGCTGGAGGGGACCCGGGCTATGGCTACACCTTC
TRBD2	TRBJ2-3	TRBV9	.	CASSPRAGVVTDTQYF	TGTGCCAGCAGCCCGAGAGCGGGAGTGGTGACAGATACGCAGTATTTT
.	TRBJ1-2	TRBV28	once	CASSSLGWVLGYTF	TGTGCCAGCAGTTCCCTCGGGTGGGTATTGGGCTACACCTTC
TRBD1	TRBJ2-3	TRBV5-6	.	CASSSEQGDTQYF	TGTGCCAGCAGCTCCGAACAGGGGGATACGCAGTATTTT
TRBD1	TRBJ2-2	TRBV9	few	CASSVARQGTGELFF	TGTGCCAGCAGCGTAGCTCGACAGGGTACCGGGGAGCTGTTTTTT
TRBD2	TRBJ2-7	TRBV5-1	.	CASSFSGEAYEQYF	TGCGCCAGCAGCTTTAGCGGGGAAGCCTACGAGCAGTACTTC
.	TRBJ1-1	TRBV18	many	CASSPTGNTEAFF	TGTGCCAGCTCACCCACAGGGAACACTGAAGCTTTCTTT
.	TRBJ2-2	TRBV30	.	CAWGPNTGELFF	TGTGCCTGGGGCCCTAACACCGGGGAGCTGTTTTTT
TRBD1	TRBJ1-2	TRBV4-1	.	CASSQEDRGLEPYTF	TGCGCCAGCAGCCAAGAGGACAGGGGTCTTGAGCCCTACACCTTC
.	TRBJ1-1	TRBV30	.	CAWSPGVTEAFF	TGTGCCTGGAGCCCAGGGGTGACTGAAGCTTTCTTT
.	TRBJ1-1	TRBV28	few	CASSLVTPVDTEAFF	TGTGCCAGCAGTTTAGTGACTCCCGTGGACACTGAAGCTTTCTTT
TRBD1	TRBJ1-4	TRBV7-8	.	CASSLSGQGVEKLFF	TGTGCCAGCAGCTTATCGGGACAGGGAGTCGAAAAACTGTTTTTT
.	TRBJ2-5	TRBV30	.	CAWRIAMIETQYF	TGTGCCTGGAGGATAGCTATGATCGAGACCCAGTACTTC
.	TRBJ1-1	TRBV2	.	CASSEEKLAEAFF	TGTGCCAGCAGTGAAGAGAAATTAGCTGAAGCTTTCTTT
TRBD2	TRBJ2-7	TRBV5-5	.	CASSLEGTSGNEQYF	TGTGCCAGCAGCTTAGAAGGGACTAGCGGGAACGAGCAGTACTTC
TRBD1	TRBJ2-4	TRBV6-1	.	CASSSGQGALNIQYF	TGTGCCAGCAGTTCGGGACAGGGGGCACTAAACATTCAGTACTTC
.	TRBJ2-3	TRBV11-3	.	CASSGGPDTQYF	TGTGCCAGCAGCGGGGGCCCAGATACGCAGTATTTT
.	TRBJ2-1	TRBV6-5	once	CASTRGNEQFF	TGTGCCAGCACCCGAGGGAATGAGCAGTTCTTC
.	TRBJ2-2	TRBV28	few	CASSKGTLNTGELFF	TGTGCCAGCAGCAAGGGGACTCTAAACACCGGGGAGCTGTTTTTT
.	TRBJ2-2	TRBV5-1	.	CASSRQSPGASGELFF	TGCGCCAGCAGCCGCCAAAGTCCAGGGGCCTCCGGGGAGCTGTTTTTT
TRBD1	TRBJ2-5	TRBV18	.	CASSPQRQGIETQYF	TGTGCCAGCTCACCACAGAGACAGGGGATTGAGACCCAGTACTTC
TRBD1	TRBJ1-6	TRBV6-5	.	CASRPRGLNSPLHF	TGTGCCAGCAGACCCAGGGGGCTAAACTCACCCCTCCACTTT
TRBD2	TRBJ2-5	TRBV5-6	.	CASSPPGRETQYF	TGTGCCAGCAGCCCCCCCGGGAGGGAGACCCAGTACTTC
.	TRBJ2-1	TRBV19	.	CASRGDKSYNEQFF	TGTGCCAGTAGGGGGGACAAATCCTACAATGAGCAGTTCTTC
.	TRBJ1-3	TRBV28	.	CASSPRTRTASTGNTIYF	TGTGCCAGCAGTCCCCGGACAAGAACGGCTTCCACTGGAAACACCATATATTTT
TRBD1	TRBJ2-3	TRBV19	.	CASSPDRPRDRVTDTQYF	TGTGCCAGTAGTCCCGATCGGCCACGGGACAGGGTCACAGATACGCAGTATTTT
TRBD2	TRBJ2-5	TRBV28	once	CASRVAGERRGTQYF	TGTGCCAGCAGAGTAGCGGGAGAGCGTCGAGGGACCCAGTACTTC
TRBD2	TRBJ2-2	TRBV7-2	.	CASSLSTSGSAGELFF	TGTGCCAGCAGCCTCTCGACTAGCGGGAGCGCCGGGGAGCTGTTTTTT
.	TRBJ2-5	TRBV19	.	CASSDRPRETQYF	TGTGCCAGTAGTGATAGGCCGAGGGAGACCCAGTACTTC
.	TRBJ1-1	TRBV4-1	few	CASSQGVRGEAFF	TGCGCCAGCAGCCAAGGTGTAAGGGGTGAAGCTTTCTTT
.	TRBJ2-3	TRBV6-5	.	CASSYSNQGWTDTQYF	TGTGCCAGCAGTTACTCGAACCAGGGGTGGACAGATACGCAGTATTTT
TRBD1	TRBJ2-1	TRBV18	few	CASSLLFGQGSYNEQFF	TGTGCCAGCTCACTACTCTTTGGACAGGGTTCCTACAATGAGCAGTTCTTC
TRBD2	TRBJ2-2	TRBV6-4	.	CASSGTSGNTGELFF	TGTGCCAGCAGTGGGACTAGCGGGAACACCGGGGAGCTGTTTTTT
.	TRBJ2-6	TRBV7-2	.	CASSSNQGTGANVLTF	TGTGCCAGCAGCTCAAATCAGGGAACTGGGGCCAACGTCCTGACTTTC
TRBD1	TRBJ1-1	TRBV29-1	.	CSVGYWDRVGNTEAFF	TGCAGCGTTGGGTATTGGGACAGGGTAGGGAACACTGAAGCTTTCTTT
.	TRBJ2-5	TRBV7-3	.	CASSPGAGPQETQYF	TGTGCCAGCAGCCCCGGAGCGGGCCCCCAAGAGACCCAGTACTTC
TRBD2	TRBJ2-1	TRBV30	.	CAWTAGGTTYNEQFF	TGTGCCTGGACGGCTGGGGGGACTACCTACAATGAGCAGTTCTTC
.	TRBJ2-7	TRBV7-2	few	CASSLVRESEQYF	TGTGCCAGCAGCTTAGTACGAGAAAGCGAGCAGTACTTC
.	TRBJ1-5	TRBV7-9	few	CASSLAGQRGNQPQHF	TGTGCCAGCAGCTTAGCGGGGCAAAGGGGCAATCAGCCCCAGCATTTT
.	TRBJ1-1	TRBV30	.	CAWSEEAQGTEAFF	TGTGCCTGGAGTGAAGAGGCCCAGGGGACTGAAGCTTTCTTT
TRBD1	TRBJ1-1	TRBV28	few	CAILGQGNTEAFF	TGTGCCATCCTTGGACAGGGGAACACTGAAGCTTTCTTT
TRBD2	TRBJ2-7	TRBV7-2	.	CASSSTSGSSYEQYF	TGTGCCAGCAGCTCTACTAGCGGGTCTTCCTACGAGCAGTACTTC
TRBD2	TRBJ2-1	TRBV2	.	CASALKWTSGYNEQFF	TGTGCCAGCGCCTTGAAGTGGACTAGCGGCTACAATGAGCAGTTCTTC
TRBD2	TRBJ2-7	TRBV5-4	few	CASSLSSGNYEQYF	TGTGCCAGCAGCTTGTCTAGCGGAAACTACGAGCAGTACTTC
TRBD2	TRBJ2-1	TRBV10-1	.	CASTKESGGYNEQFF	TGCGCCAGCACCAAGGAGAGCGGGGGTTACAATGAGCAGTTCTTC
.	TRBJ2-2	TRBV9	few	CASSLRTGVLSGELFF	TGTGCCAGCAGCTTGCGTACGGGAGTTTTATCCGGGGAGCTGTTTTTT
.	TRBJ2-5	TRBV21-1	.	CASSGGRIETQYF	TGTGCCAGCAGTGGAGGGCGGATCGAGACCCAGTACTTC
.	TRBJ1-1	TRBV5-6	.	CASSRSRRGGGTEAFF	TGTGCCAGCAGTCGCTCCAGGAGGGGGGGAGGGACTGAAGCTTTCTTT
.	TRBJ1-1	TRBV30	.	CAWKRQVNTEAFF	TGTGCCTGGAAACGACAGGTGAACACTGAAGCTTTCTTT
TRBD2	TRBJ2-7	TRBV5-4	once	CASSSPGLAGDEQYF	TGTGCCAGCAGCTCACCGGGGCTAGCGGGCGACGAGCAGTACTTC